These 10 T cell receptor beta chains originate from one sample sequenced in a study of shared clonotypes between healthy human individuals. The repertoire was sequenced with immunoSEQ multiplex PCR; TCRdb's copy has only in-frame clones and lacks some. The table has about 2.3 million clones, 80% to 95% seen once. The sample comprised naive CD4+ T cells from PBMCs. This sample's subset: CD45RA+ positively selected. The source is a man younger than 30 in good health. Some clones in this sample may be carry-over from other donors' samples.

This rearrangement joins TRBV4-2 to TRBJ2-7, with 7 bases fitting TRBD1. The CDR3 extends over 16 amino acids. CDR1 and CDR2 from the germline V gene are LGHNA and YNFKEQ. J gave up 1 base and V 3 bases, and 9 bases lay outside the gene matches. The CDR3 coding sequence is TGTGCCAGCAGCCAGCAGACAGGGTTTTTATCCTACGAGCAGTACTTC. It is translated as CASSQQTGFLSYEQYF.

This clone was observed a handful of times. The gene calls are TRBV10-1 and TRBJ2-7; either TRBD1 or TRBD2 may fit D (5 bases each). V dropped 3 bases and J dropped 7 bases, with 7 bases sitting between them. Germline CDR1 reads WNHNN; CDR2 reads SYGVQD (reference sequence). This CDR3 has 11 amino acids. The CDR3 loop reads CASSEWGEQYF. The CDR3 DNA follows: TGCGCCAGCAGTGAATGGGGGGAGCAGTACTTC.

Here the CDR3 DNA reads TGCAGCGTTGGCTTAAAGACTGAAGCTTTCTTT. It translates to CSVGLKTEAFF. The gene calls are TRBV29-1 and TRBJ1-1, with D unresolved. The germline V gene encodes CDR1 SQVTM and CDR2 ANQGSEA. This CDR3 comprises 11 residues. V was cut by 4 bases and J by 5 bases, with 8 bases left in between.

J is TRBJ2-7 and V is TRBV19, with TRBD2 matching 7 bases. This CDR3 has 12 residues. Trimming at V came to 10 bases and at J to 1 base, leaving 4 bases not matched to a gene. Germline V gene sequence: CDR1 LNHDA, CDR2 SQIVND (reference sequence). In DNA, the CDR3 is TGTGCCACCATGGGGGGGTCCTACGAGCAGTACTTC. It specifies CATMGGSYEQYF.

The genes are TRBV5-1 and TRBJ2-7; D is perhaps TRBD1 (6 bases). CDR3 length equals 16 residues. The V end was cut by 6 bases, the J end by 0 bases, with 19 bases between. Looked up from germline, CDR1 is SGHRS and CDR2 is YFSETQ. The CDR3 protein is CASNERGDTLSYEQYF. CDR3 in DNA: TGCGCCAGCAATGAGAGAGGGGACACCCTCTCCTACGAGCAGTACTTC.

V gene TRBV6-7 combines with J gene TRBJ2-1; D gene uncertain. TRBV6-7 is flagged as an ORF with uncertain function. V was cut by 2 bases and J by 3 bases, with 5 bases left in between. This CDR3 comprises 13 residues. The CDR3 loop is CASSYHGYNEQFF. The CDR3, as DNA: TGTGCCAGCAGTTACCACGGCTACAATGAGCAGTTCTTC.

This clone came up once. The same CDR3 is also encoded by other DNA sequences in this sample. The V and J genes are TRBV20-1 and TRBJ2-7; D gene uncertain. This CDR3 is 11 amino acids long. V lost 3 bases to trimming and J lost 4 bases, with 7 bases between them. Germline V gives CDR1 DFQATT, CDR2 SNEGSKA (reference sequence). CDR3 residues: CSASSAYEQYF. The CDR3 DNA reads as TGCAGTGCTAGTTCCGCTTACGAGCAGTACTTC.

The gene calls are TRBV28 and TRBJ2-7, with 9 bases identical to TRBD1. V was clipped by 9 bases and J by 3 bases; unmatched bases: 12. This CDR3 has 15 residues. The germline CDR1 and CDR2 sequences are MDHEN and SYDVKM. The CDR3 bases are TGTGCCAGTTTCTCTCGGGGACAGGGCCTCTACGAGCAGTACTTC. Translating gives CASFSRGQGLYEQYF.

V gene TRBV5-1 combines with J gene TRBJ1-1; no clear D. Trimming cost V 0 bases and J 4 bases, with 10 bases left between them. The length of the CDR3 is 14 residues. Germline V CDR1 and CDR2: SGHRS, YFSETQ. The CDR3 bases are TGCGCCAGCAGCTTGGCGGCGTCTAGCACTGAAGCTTTCTTT. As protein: CASSLAASSTEAFF.

Here the CDR3 reads CASSLRRELRRNNEQFF. For the CDR3, the DNA is TGTGCCAGCAGCTTAAGGCGGGAGCTCCGTAGAAACAATGAGCAGTTCTTC. V usage is TRBV7-2 and J usage is TRBJ2-1, with 7 nucleotides matching TRBD2. Trimming cost V 2 bases and J 5 bases; bases outside gene matches: 12. The CDR3 extends over 17 amino acids. Germline CDR1 and CDR2: SGHTA and FQGNSA.